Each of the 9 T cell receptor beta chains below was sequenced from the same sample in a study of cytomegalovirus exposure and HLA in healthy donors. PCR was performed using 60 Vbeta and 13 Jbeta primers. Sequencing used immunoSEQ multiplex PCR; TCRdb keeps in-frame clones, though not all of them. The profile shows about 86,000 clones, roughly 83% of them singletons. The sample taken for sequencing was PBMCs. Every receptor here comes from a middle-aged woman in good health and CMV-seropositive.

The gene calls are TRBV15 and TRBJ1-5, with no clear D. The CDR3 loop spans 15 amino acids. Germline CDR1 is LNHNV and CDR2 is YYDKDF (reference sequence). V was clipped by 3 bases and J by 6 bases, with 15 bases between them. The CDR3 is CATSRTRGLGQPQHF. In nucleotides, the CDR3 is TGTGCCACCAGCAGGACACGCGGGCTTGGTCAGCCCCAGCATTTT.

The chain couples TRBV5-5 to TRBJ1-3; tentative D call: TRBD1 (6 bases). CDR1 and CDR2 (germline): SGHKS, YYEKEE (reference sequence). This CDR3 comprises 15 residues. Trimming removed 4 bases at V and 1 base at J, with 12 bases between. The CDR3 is CASSRDMFSGNTIYF. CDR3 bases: TGTGCCAGCAGCAGGGACATGTTTTCTGGAAACACCATATATTTT.

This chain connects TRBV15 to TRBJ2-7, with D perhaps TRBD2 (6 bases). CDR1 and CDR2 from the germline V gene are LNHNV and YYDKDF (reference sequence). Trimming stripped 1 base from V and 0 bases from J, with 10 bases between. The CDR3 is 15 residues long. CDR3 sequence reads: CATSRGGDLSYEQYF. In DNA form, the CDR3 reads TGTGCCACCAGCAGAGGGGGGGACCTCTCCTACGAGCAGTACTTC.

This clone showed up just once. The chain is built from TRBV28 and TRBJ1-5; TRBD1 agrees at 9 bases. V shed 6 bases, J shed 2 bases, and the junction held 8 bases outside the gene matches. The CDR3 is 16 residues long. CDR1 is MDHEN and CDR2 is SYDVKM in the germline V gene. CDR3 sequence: CASRPAGDRGNQPQHF. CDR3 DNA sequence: TGTGCCAGCAGGCCTGCCGGGGACAGGGGCAATCAGCCCCAGCATTTT.

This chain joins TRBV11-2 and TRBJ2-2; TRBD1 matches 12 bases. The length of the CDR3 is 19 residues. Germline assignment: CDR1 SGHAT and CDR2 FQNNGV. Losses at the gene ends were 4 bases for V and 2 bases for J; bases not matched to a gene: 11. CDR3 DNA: TGTGCCAGCAGCTCTTGGGACAGGGGGCTGTGGATCAACACCGGGGAGCTGTTTTTT. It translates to CASSSWDRGLWINTGELFF.

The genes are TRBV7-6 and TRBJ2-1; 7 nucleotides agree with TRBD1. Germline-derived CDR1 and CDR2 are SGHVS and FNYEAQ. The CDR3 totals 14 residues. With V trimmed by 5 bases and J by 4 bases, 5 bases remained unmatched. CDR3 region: CASSPDRVYNEQFF. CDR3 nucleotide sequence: TGTGCCAGCAGCCCAGACAGGGTTTACAATGAGCAGTTCTTC. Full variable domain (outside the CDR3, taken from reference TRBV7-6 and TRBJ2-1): GAGVSQSPRYKVTKRGQDVALRCDPISGHVSLYWYRQALGQGPEFLTYFNYEAQQDKSGLPNDRFSAERPEGSISTLTIQRTEQRDSAMYRCASSPDRVYNEQFFGPGTRLTVL.

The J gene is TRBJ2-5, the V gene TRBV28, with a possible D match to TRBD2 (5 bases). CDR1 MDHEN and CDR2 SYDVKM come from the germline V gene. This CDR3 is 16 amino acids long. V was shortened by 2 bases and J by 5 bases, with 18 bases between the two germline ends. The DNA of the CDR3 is TGTGCCAGCAGTTTACCTAAAGCGGTCTATTCCGAGACCCAGTACTTC. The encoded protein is CASSLPKAVYSETQYF.

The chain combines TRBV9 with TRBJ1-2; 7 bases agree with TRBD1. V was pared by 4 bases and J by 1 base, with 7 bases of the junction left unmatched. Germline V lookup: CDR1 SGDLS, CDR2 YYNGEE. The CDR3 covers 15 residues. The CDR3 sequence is CASSPGTAYNYGYTF. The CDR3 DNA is TGTGCCAGCAGCCCGGGGACAGCCTATAACTATGGCTACACCTTC.

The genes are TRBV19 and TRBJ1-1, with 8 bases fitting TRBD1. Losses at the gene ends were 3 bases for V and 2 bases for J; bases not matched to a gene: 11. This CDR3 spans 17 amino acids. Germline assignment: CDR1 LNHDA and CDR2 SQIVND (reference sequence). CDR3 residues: CASSMTGEGAINTEAFF. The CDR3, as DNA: TGTGCCAGTAGTATGACAGGGGAAGGCGCTATAAACACTGAAGCTTTCTTT. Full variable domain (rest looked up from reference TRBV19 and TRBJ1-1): DGGITQSPKYLFRKEGQNVTLSCEQNLNHDAMYWYRQDPGQGLRLIYYSQIVNDFQKGDIAEGYSVSREKKESFPLTVTSAQKNPTAFYLCASSMTGEGAINTEAFFGQGTRLTVV.